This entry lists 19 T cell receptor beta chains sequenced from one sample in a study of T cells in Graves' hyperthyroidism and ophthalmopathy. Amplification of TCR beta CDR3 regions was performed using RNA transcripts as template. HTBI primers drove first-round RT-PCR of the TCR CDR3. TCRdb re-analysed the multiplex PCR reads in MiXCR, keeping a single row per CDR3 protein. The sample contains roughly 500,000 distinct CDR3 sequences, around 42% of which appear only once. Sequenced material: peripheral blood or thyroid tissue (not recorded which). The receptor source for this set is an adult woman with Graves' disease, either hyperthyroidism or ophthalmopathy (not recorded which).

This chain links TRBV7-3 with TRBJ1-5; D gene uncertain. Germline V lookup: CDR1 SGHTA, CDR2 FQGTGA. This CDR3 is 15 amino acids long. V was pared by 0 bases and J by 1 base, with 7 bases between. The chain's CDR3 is CASSLTRESNQPQHF. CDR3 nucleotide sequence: TGTGCCAGCAGCTTAACTCGGGAAAGCAATCAGCCCCAGCATTTT.

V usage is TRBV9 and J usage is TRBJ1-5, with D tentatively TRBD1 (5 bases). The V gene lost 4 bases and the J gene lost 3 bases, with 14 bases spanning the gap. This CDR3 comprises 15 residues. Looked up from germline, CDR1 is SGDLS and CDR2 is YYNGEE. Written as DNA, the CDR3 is TGTGCCAGCAGCCAAGGATCACAGGTCAATCAGCCCCAGCATTTT. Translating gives CASSQGSQVNQPQHF.

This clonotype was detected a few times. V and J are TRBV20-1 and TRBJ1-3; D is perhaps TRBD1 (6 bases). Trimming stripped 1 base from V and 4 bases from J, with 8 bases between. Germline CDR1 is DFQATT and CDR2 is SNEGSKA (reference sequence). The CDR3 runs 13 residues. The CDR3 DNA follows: TGCAGTGCTAGAGGGACAGCGGGAAACACCATATATTTT. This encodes CSARGTAGNTIYF.

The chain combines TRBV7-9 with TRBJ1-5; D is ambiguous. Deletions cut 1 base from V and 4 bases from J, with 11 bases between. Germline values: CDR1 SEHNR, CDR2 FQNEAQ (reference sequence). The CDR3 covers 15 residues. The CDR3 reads CASSLEPGPNQPQHF. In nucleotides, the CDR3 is TGTGCCAGCAGCTTAGAACCGGGCCCAAATCAGCCCCAGCATTTT.

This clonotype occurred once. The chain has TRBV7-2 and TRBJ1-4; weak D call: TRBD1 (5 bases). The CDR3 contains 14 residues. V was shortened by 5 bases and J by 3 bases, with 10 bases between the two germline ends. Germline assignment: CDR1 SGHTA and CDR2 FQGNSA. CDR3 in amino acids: CASSPGPANEKLFF. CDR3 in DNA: TGTGCCAGCAGCCCGGGACCAGCTAATGAAAAACTGTTTTTT. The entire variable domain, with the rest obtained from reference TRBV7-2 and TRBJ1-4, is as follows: GAGVSQSPSNKVTEKGKDVELRCDPISGHTALYWYRQSLGQGLEFLIYFQGNSAPDKSGLPSDRFSAERTGGSVSTLTIQRTQQEDSAVYLCASSPGPANEKLFFGSGTQLSVL.

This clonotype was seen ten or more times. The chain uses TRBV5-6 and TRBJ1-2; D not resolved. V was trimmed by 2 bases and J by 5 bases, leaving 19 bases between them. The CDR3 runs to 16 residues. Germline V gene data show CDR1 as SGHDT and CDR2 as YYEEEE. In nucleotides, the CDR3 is TGTGCCAGCAGCTTACTTCGGCAGGACCTACCTTATGGCTACACCTTC. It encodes CASSLLRQDLPYGYTF.

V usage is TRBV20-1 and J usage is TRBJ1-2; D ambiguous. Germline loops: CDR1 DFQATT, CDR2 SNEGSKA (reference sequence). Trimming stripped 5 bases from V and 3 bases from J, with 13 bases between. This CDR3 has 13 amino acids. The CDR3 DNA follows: TGCAGTGCTCCAAGGTCGGACTACTATGGCTACACCTTC. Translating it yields CSAPRSDYYGYTF.

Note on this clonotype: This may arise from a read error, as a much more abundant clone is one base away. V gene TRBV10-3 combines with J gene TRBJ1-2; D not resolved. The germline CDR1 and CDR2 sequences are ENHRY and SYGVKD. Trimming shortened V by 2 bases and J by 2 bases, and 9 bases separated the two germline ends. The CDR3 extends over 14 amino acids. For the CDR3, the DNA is TGTGCCATCAGTGAGGGCAGCTACAACTATGGCTACACCTTC. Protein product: CAISEGSYNYGYTF.

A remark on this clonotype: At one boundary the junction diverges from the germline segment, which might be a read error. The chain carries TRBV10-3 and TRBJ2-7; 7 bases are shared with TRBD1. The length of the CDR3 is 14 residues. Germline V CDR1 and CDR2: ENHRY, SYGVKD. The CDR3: CAIKETGLSYEQCF. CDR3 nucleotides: TGTGCCATCAAGGAGACAGGGCTTTCCTACGAGCAGTGCTTC.

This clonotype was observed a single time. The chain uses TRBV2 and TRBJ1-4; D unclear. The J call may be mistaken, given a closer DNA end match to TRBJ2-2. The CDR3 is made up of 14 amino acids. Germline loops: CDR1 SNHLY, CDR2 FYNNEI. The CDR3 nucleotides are TGTGCCAGCAGCTTGTCGGGTTTTATCGGGGAGCTGTTTTTT. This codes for CASSLSGFIGELFF.

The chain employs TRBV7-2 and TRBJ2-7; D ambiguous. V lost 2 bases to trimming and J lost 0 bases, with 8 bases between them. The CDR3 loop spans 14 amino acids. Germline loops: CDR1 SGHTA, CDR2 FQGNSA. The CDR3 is CASSLLGTSYEQYF. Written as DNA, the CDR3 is TGTGCCAGCAGCTTATTGGGAACCTCCTACGAGCAGTACTTC. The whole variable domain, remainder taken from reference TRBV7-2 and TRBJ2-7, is GAGVSQSPSNKVTEKGKDVELRCDPISGHTALYWYRQSLGQGLEFLIYFQGNSAPDKSGLPSDRFSAERTGGSVSTLTIQRTQQEDSAVYLCASSLLGTSYEQYFGPGTRLTVT.

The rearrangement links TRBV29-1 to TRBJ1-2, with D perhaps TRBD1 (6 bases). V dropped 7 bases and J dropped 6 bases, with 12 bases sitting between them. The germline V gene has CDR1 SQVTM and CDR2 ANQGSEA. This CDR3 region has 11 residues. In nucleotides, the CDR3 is TGCAGCGCCAGACAGGCGGATGGCTACACCTTC. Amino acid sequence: CSARQADGYTF.

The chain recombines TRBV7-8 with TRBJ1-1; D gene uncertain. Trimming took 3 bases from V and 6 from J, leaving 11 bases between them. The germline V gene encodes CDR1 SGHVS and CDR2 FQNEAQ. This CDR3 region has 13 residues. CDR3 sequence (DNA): TGTGCCAGCAGCTTCTTTACCCGGGCTGAAGCTTTCTTT. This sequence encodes CASSFFTRAEAFF.

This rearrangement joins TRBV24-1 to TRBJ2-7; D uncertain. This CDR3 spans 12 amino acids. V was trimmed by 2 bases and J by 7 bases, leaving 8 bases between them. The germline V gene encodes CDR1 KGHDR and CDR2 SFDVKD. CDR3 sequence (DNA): TGTGCCACCAGTGATTCGAGTCGGGAGCAGTACTTC. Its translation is CATSDSSREQYF.

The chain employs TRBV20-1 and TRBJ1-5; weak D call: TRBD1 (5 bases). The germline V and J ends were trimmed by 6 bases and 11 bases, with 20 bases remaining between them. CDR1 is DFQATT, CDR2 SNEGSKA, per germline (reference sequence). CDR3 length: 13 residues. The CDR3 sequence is CSAGTSGQETQHF. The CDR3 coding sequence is TGCAGTGCAGGGACTAGCGGGCAAGAGACCCAGCATTTT.

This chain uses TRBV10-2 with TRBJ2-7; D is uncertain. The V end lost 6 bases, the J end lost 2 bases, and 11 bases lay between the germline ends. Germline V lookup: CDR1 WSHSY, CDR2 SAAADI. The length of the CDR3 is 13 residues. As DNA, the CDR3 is TGCGCCAGCAGAGACGCCACTACCTACGAGCAGTACTTC. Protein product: CASRDATTYEQYF.

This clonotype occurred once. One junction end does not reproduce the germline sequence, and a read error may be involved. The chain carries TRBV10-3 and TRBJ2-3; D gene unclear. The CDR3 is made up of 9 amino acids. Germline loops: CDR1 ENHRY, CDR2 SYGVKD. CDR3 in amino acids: CAVGDMQYF. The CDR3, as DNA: TGTGCCGTTGGGGATATGCAGTATTTT.

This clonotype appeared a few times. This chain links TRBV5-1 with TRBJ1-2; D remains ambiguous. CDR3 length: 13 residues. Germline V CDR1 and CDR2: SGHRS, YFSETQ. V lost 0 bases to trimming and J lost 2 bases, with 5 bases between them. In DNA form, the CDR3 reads TGCGCCAGCAGCTTGGCCCAAAACTATGGCTACACCTTC. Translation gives CASSLAQNYGYTF.

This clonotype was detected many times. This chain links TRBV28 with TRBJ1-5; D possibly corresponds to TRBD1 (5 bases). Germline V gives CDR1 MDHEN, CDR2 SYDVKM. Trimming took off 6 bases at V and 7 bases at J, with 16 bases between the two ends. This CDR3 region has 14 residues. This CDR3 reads CASSRRGVKQPQHF. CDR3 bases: TGTGCCAGCAGCCGCCGGGGGGTCAAGCAGCCCCAGCATTTT.